This TCR beta chain was found in a study of graft-versus-host responses after intestinal transplantation. Study overall: Isolated intestinal, liver-intestinal, or multivisceral transplants had been given to the recipients. Each patient got anti-thymocyte globulin induction, then tacrolimus and steroids for approximately 3 years. Study observations and caveats: Allografts from individuals with graft-donor T cell macrochimerism displayed high graft-versus-host to host-versus-graft clonal ratios.

Regarding this clone: Its specificity is not known.

V was clipped by 11 bases and J by 2 bases, with 13 bases between them. This CDR3 contains 13 residues. The germline V gene encodes CDR1 SNHLY and CDR2 FYNNEI. Assay used: immunoSEQ multiplex PCR; TCRdb lists only in-frame clones, some missing. Of under 25,000 clones listed, approximately 89% were seen once; the top ten hold roughly 50%. Post-transplant marrow derived from the posterior iliac crest or another site. Sequences were derived from bone marrow, sampled about 130 days after transplant. The chain is built from TRBV2 and TRBJ2-4; tentatively, D is TRBD1 (6 bases). This receptor was identified in a human patient who received an intestinal transplant, so some T cells may come from the graft donor. CDR3 nucleotide sequence: TGTGCCGTCAAACAGGGATCCAAAAACATTCAGTACTTC. Translation: CAVKQGSKNIQYF. The whole variable domain, remainder taken from reference TRBV2 and TRBJ2-4, is EPEVTQTPSHQVTQMGQEVILRCVPISNHLYFYWYRQILGQKVEFLVSFYNNEISEKSEIFDDQFSVERPDGSNFTLKIRSTKLEDSAMYFCAVKQGSKNIQYFGAGTRLSVL.